One sample yielded the 13 T cell receptor beta chains listed below, sequenced in a study of blood T cell repertoires in COVID-19 (dated by TCRdb to about 2020). Libraries were constructed by the immunoSEQ multiplex PCR assay. The clones in this table, taken by TCRdb from immuneACCESS, are in-frame only. Not every clone is retained; where verified, under half of the shortfall comes from an unresolved V gene, and the cause of the rest is unknown. Across this sample there are 470,000 or so clones, with 70% to 90% seen only once. Roughly 1.8% of the sample rests with the top ten. Sequencing input: PBMCs or T cells enriched from blood (not recorded which). The receptors here all came from a woman under 30 with acute COVID-19.

This sequence joins TRBV7-2 and TRBJ1-2; D is uncertain. This CDR3 is 15 amino acids long. Trimming stripped 0 bases from V and 3 bases from J, with 11 bases between. Per the germline V gene, CDR1 is SGHTA and CDR2 is FQGNSA. CDR3 nucleotide sequence: TGTGCCAGCAGCTTAGCTAGGAAGCGGCACTATGGCTACACCTTC. Protein sequence: CASSLARKRHYGYTF.

This sequence joins TRBV7-6 and TRBJ1-2; 10 nucleotides agree with TRBD1. The CDR3 has 16 amino acids. The J segment lost 8 bases and the V segment lost 1 base, leaving 10 bases of the junction unmatched. Germline lookup yields CDR1 SGHVS and CDR2 FNYEAQ. The CDR3 region has the DNA TGTGCCAGCAGCTTAGTTCCGGGACAGGGGAGGGGCGGCTACACCTTC. Protein: CASSLVPGQGRGGYTF.

The V call is TRBV7-9, the J call TRBJ1-2, with TRBD1 matching 9 bases. The ends lost 1 base at V and 5 bases at J; junction bases unmatched: 5. Germline CDR1 reads SEHNR; CDR2 reads FQNEAQ (reference sequence). CDR3 length: 15 residues. CDR3 region: CASSLETGGRYGYTF. DNA of the CDR3: TGTGCCAGCAGCTTAGAAACAGGGGGCCGGTATGGCTACACCTTC.

The V gene is TRBV5-1, the J gene TRBJ2-6; possible D gene TRBD2, 6 bases. Germline lookup yields CDR1 SGHRS and CDR2 YFSETQ. CDR3 length: 17 residues. Between the trimmed V and J ends, which lost 0 bases and 4 bases, there was a span of 14 bases. The CDR3 loop reads CASSLAYMGGGANVLTF. The CDR3 region has the DNA TGCGCCAGCAGCTTGGCCTACATGGGAGGCGGGGCCAACGTCCTGACTTTC.

This clone was found once. The CDR3 here is CASSFPGLATDTQYF. The CDR3 coding sequence is TGTGCCAGCAGCTTTCCGGGACTAGCCACAGATACGCAGTATTTT. This rearrangement joins TRBV7-2 to TRBJ2-3; 9 nucleotides align to TRBD2. V gave up 3 bases and J gave up 2 bases; unmatched junction bases: 3. This CDR3 has 15 amino acids. From germline, CDR1 is SGHTA and CDR2 FQGNSA.

The CDR3 nucleotides read TGTGCCAGCAGCCAAGGACAGACAGGGGGCATCACAGATACGCAGTATTTT. This codes for CASSQGQTGGITDTQYF. The chain uses TRBV14 and TRBJ2-3; the match to TRBD1 covers 10 bases. Looked up from germline, CDR1 is SGHDN and CDR2 is FVKESK. The CDR3 has 17 residues. Germline trimming cut 1 base from V and 2 bases from J; bases unmatched to any gene: 6.

Concerning this clone: Other nucleotide sequences in the sample specify the same CDR3. This sequence joins TRBV3-1 (or the pseudogene TRBV3-2) and TRBJ1-1; no reliable D call. Germline lookup yields CDR1 LGHDT and CDR2 YNNKEL (reference sequence). The CDR3 covers 14 residues. V was clipped by 1 base and J by 2 bases, with 8 bases between them. The CDR3 DNA is TGTGCCAGCAGCCAAGTTGCAGTCAACACTGAAGCTTTCTTT. Residues: CASSQVAVNTEAFF.

The chain couples TRBV6-5 to TRBJ2-1, with D possibly TRBD2 on 6 matching bases. There are 13 residues in the CDR3. In germline, CDR1 is MNHEY, CDR2 SVGAGI. V was clipped by 5 bases and J by 6 bases, with 11 bases between them. CDR3 sequence (DNA): TGTGCCAGCAGTCCTGGAGGGGTCAATGAGCAGTTCTTC. Protein sequence: CASSPGGVNEQFF.

The chain carries TRBV13 and TRBJ2-5; weak D call: TRBD1 (6 bases). Germline assignment: CDR1 PRHDT and CDR2 FYEKMQ (reference sequence). The CDR3 is made up of 14 amino acids. V lost 2 bases, J lost 1 base, and 8 bases lay in between. The CDR3, as DNA: TGTGCCAGCAGCTTAAGGGACATCCAAGAGACCCAGTACTTC. Translated: CASSLRDIQETQYF.

This rearrangement joins TRBV30 to TRBJ2-5, with a weak D call TRBD1 (7 bases). Trimming left V 5 bases short and J 4 bases short, with 11 bases between. This CDR3 spans 12 amino acids. Germline V gene sequence: CDR1 GTSNPN, CDR2 SVGIG (reference sequence). CDR3 residues: CAWDQGGETQYF. Here the CDR3 DNA reads TGTGCCTGGGACCAGGGGGGAGAGACCCAGTACTTC. Variable domain in full (rest from reference TRBV30 and TRBJ2-5): SQTIHQWPATLVQPVGSPLSLECTVEGTSNPNLYWYRQAAGRGLQLLFYSVGIGQISSEVPQNLSASRPQDRQFILSSKKLLLSDSGFYLCAWDQGGETQYFGPGTRLLVL.

This clone showed up just a few times. This chain joins TRBV2 and TRBJ2-2, with TRBD2 matching 7 bases. Germline loops: CDR1 SNHLY, CDR2 FYNNEI. The CDR3 loop spans 13 amino acids. V was pared by 6 bases and J by 6 bases, with 4 bases of the junction left unmatched. The CDR3 is CASRGGEAGELFF. CDR3 coding DNA: TGTGCCAGCAGGGGAGGGGAGGCCGGGGAGCTGTTTTTT.

This CDR3 is CASSTGMNTEAFF. Here the CDR3 DNA reads TGTGCCAGTAGTACAGGGATGAACACTGAAGCTTTCTTT. The rearrangement links TRBV19 to TRBJ1-1, with D possibly being TRBD1 (5 bases). Trimming cost V 4 bases and J 0 bases, with 6 bases left between them. The CDR3 sequence is 13 residues long. The germline V gene encodes CDR1 LNHDA and CDR2 SQIVND (reference sequence).

The chain combines TRBV27 with TRBJ1-4, with D unresolved. Trimming removed 6 bases from V and 3 bases from J, with 11 bases in between. The CDR3 extends over 14 amino acids. CDR1 is MNHEY, CDR2 SMNVEV, per germline (reference sequence). DNA for the CDR3: TGTGCCAGCAGCCTCACATTGGCTAATGAAAAACTGTTTTTT. As protein: CASSLTLANEKLFF.